This T cell receptor (beta chain) was captured in a study of metastatic and nonmetastatic thyroid tumors. Study overall: Patients with malignant and benign thyroid disease provided blood and tumor or nodule tissue, whose repertoires were compared. Study-level points and caveats: The study reportedly found significantly higher TCR beta diversity in malignant thyroid tumors than benign nodules, in blood and tumor.

In the authors' methods: Differences in CDR3 between clinicopathological groups were drawn on to build a classifier intended to discriminate distant-metastatic papillary thyroid cancer patients. TCRdb used MiXCR to call clones anew from the PCR reads. These V and J calls rely on TCRdb rather than the paper's analysis. The table lists about 21,000 clones, around 18% of them singletons. Each patient went into thyroid surgery without having received any treatment. This clone was detected ten times or more. Its antigen is as yet unknown. What was sequenced was blood. The source is a male donor with papillary thyroid cancer or a benign thyroid nodule (not recorded which). Some clones in this sample may be carry-over from other donors' samples.

The CDR3 sequence: CASSETVIYSGNTIYF. CDR3 nucleotides: TGTGCCAGCAGCGAGACCGTGATTTACTCTGGAAACACCATATATTTT. The chain links TRBV3-1 to TRBJ1-3; no clear D gene. CDR1 is LGHDT and CDR2 is YNNKEL in the germline V gene (reference sequence). V was cut by 5 bases and J by 0 bases, with 14 bases left in between. This CDR3 contains 16 residues.